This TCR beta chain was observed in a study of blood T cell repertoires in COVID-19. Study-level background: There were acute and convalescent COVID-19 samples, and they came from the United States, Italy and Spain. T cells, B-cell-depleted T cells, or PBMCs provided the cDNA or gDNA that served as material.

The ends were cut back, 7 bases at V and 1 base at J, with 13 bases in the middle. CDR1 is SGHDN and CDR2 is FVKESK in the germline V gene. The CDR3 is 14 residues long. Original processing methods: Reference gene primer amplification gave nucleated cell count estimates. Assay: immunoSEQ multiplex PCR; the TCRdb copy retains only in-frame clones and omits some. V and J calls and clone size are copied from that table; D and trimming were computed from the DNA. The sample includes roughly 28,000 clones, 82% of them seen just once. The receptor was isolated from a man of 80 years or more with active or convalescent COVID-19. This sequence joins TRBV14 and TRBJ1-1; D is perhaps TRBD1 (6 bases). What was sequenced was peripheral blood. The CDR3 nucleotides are TGTGCCAGCAAAACCGGGACACAGAACACTGAAGCTTTCTTT. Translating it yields CASKTGTQNTEAFF.